This entry is about one TCR beta chain. This CDR3 is 15 amino acids long. Germline loops: CDR1 MNHEY, CDR2 SVGAGI. V gave up 7 bases and J gave up 4 bases, with 17 bases separating them. The sample belongs to a study of blood T cell repertoires in COVID-19. As originally analysed: Quantification of nucleated cells was approximated via reference gene primer amplification. Sequencing used immunoSEQ multiplex PCR; TCRdb keeps in-frame clones, though not all of them. V and J calls and clone size follow that table, whereas D and trimming were derived from the DNA. The table records approximately 470,000 clones, approximately 86% of them present only once. Study members were between roughly 18 and 100 years old and lived in 20 to 30 US regions. Donors were grouped by their self-reported clinical history. Among Cohort 3 donors, those recovered had two negative PCRs, clearance, or symptom resolution.

This chain links TRBV6-5 with TRBJ1-3, with TRBD1 as a possible D gene (6 bases). The TCR sequence derives from a young woman who had recovered from COVID-19. Sequenced material: PBMCs or T cells enriched from blood (not recorded which). The CDR3 coding sequence is TGTGCCAGCACCCCCGGGACAACCATCGGAAACACCATATATTTT. Residues: CASTPGTTIGNTIYF.